Listed below are T cell receptor beta chains from one sample, sequenced in a study of CD8 T cells in ankylosing spondylitis. TCRdb itself ran the 5' RACE reads through MiXCR, one entry per CDR3 protein. The data hold about 220,000 distinct CDR3 sequences, with 10% to 13% observed a single time. The sample consisted of blood, either unsorted or a sorted T cell fraction (not recorded which). These receptors were obtained from a male donor with ankylosing spondylitis or in good health (not recorded which). CDR3s include the opening cysteine and the closing phenylalanine or tryptophan. A D gene is named only where the DNA matches it firmly. The size field is filled for only some rows; it gives once, few, many or a size class.

CDR3 DNA	CDR3 protein	V gene	clone size	D gene	J gene
TGCAGTGCTAGAGATGAATCCCGCTACGAGCAGTACTTC	CSARDESRYEQYF	TRBV20-1	many	NA	TRBJ2-7
TGTGCCAGCAGGGGCGTAAGGGGGGGATTCTACGAGCAGTACTTC	CASRGVRGGFYEQYF	TRBV12-3/TRBV12-4	NA	NA	TRBJ2-7
TGTGCCAGCAGCTCGTCGGGGACTGGAGAGACCCAGTACTTC	CASSSSGTGETQYF	TRBV7-2	many	NA	TRBJ2-5
TGCGCCAGCAGCTTGGGAAATCCTTCAGGGGCTGAAGCTTTCTTT	CASSLGNPSGAEAFF	TRBV5-1	many	NA	TRBJ1-1
TGCAGTGCTAGAGATTCTATGGGCTACACCTTC	CSARDSMGYTF	TRBV20-1	few	NA	TRBJ1-2
TGTGCCTGGAGTTTCGGTCGGGCCCTAAACACTGAAGCTTTCTTT	CAWSFGRALNTEAFF	TRBV30	many	NA	TRBJ1-1
TGTGCCAGCAGTTTAACGGGGACGCAGTATTTT	CASSLTGTQYF	TRBV6-5	many	NA	TRBJ2-3
TGCGCCAGCAGCTTTACGGAGGGCACTGAAGCTTTCTTT	CASSFTEGTEAFF	TRBV5-1	many	NA	TRBJ1-1
TGCGCCAGCAGCTTGGATCCAGGGGAAGGCTACACCTTC	CASSLDPGEGYTF	TRBV5-1	many	NA	TRBJ1-2
TGTGCCAGCAGTCGAGATGGGGGTGCTGAGCAGTTCTTC	CASSRDGGAEQFF	TRBV2	NA	NA	TRBJ2-1
TGCAGTGCATCCCGGGGGGGTATGACCGGGGAGCTGTTTTTT	CSASRGGMTGELFF	TRBV20-1	many	TRBD2	TRBJ2-2
TGTGCCAGCAGCTCGCCTGGACAGCTAGCCAAAAACATTCAGTACTTC	CASSSPGQLAKNIQYF	TRBV7-2	NA	NA	TRBJ2-4
TGTGCCAGCACCCGGCCGCTAGAGGAACAGACCCAGTACTTC	CASTRPLEEQTQYF	TRBV12-3/TRBV12-4	few	NA	TRBJ2-5
TGCGCCAGCAGTCCAAGACAGGCGACCTCCTACGAGCAGTACTTC	CASSPRQATSYEQYF	TRBV5-1	many	NA	TRBJ2-7
TGCGCCAGCAGCTATACCGGGACCACGAACACCGGGGAGCTGTTTTTT	CASSYTGTTNTGELFF	TRBV5-1	many	NA	TRBJ2-2
TGTGCCATCAGTGATCCCGGACAGGGGGCCGACAATGAGCAGTTCTTC	CAISDPGQGADNEQFF	TRBV10-3	few	TRBD1	TRBJ2-1
TGTGCCAGCAGCCGCTTCGTCGGGGGGACCTCCTACAATGAGCAGTTCTTC	CASSRFVGGTSYNEQFF	TRBV4-2	many	TRBD2	TRBJ2-1
TGTGCCAGCAGCTTAGACGGGGGCATACACACAGATACGCAGTATTTT	CASSLDGGIHTDTQYF	TRBV7-2	NA	NA	TRBJ2-3
TGTGCCAGCTCTAAGAATGGCGATACGCAGTATTTT	CASSKNGDTQYF	TRBV5-5	few	NA	TRBJ2-3
TGTGCCAGCAGTGAAGGAATAGCCTATGGCTACACCTTC	CASSEGIAYGYTF	TRBV6-1	many	NA	TRBJ1-2
TGCGGGCTGCGGATACTGAAGGCTGGCTACACCTTC	CGLRILKAGYTF	TRBV20-1	many	NA	TRBJ1-2
TGTGCCAGCAGCTTAGTCCAGGGAGGGGCCCAGTACTTC	CASSLVQGGAQYF	TRBV11-1	NA	TRBD2	TRBJ2-5
TGTGCCTGGGCAGCCACAATGGGAGAGACCCAGTACTTC	CAWAATMGETQYF	TRBV30	few	NA	TRBJ2-5
TGTGCCTGGAGTGTACCCAGGGAGGGCCGCAATGAGCAGTTCTTC	CAWSVPREGRNEQFF	TRBV30	NA	TRBD2	TRBJ2-1
TGCGCCAGCAGGATAAGCGGGAGGTCGAACACCGGGGAGCTGTTTTTT	CASRISGRSNTGELFF	TRBV5-1	many	TRBD2	TRBJ2-2
TGCAGTGCTTTCTGGCCGACCCAGTACTTC	CSAFWPTQYF	TRBV20-1	many	NA	TRBJ2-5
TGCAGTGCCTTATTGCGGCCCTACGAGCAGTACTTC	CSALLRPYEQYF	TRBV20-1	many	NA	TRBJ2-7
TGCGCCAGCAGCTTATCTCCTGGGAACACTGAAGCTTTCTTT	CASSLSPGNTEAFF	TRBV5-1	many	NA	TRBJ1-1
TGTGCCAGCAGTCCCCTCCGAGGCGGGGCCGGGACCAAAAACATTCAGTACTTC	CASSPLRGGAGTKNIQYF	TRBV28	few	NA	TRBJ2-4
TGTGCCAGCAGCCAAGAATGGGGGGGATACAATGAGCAGTTCTTC	CASSQEWGGYNEQFF	TRBV3-1	many	TRBD2	TRBJ2-1
TGTGCCAGCAGCTTAAGGGCAGGTTACAACAATGAGCAGTTCTTC	CASSLRAGYNNEQFF	TRBV7-2	many	NA	TRBJ2-1
TGTGCCAGCAGCTTGGGGGACAGCGGGGGGGCCGGCGAGCAGTACTTC	CASSLGDSGGAGEQYF	TRBV5-6	few	TRBD2	TRBJ2-7
TGCGCCAGCAGCTTGGACAGGGGAAGTGGCTACACCTTC	CASSLDRGSGYTF	TRBV5-1	many	TRBD1	TRBJ1-2
TGCAGTGCTCTGGACAGGACGTTCACAGATACGCAGTATTTT	CSALDRTFTDTQYF	TRBV20-1	many	TRBD1	TRBJ2-3
TGTGCCAGCAGCTTAGCTGGGGGAGGTGCGGGTGAGCAGTTCTTC	CASSLAGGGAGEQFF	TRBV7-2	many	NA	TRBJ2-1
TGTGCCAGCAGTTCCGTTGGCGGGGGGGCGGATACGCAGTATTTT	CASSSVGGGADTQYF	TRBV12-3/TRBV12-4	many	TRBD2	TRBJ2-3
TGTGCCAGCAGCTTAGCGGGCTCGACAAACACTGAAGCTTTCTTT	CASSLAGSTNTEAFF	TRBV7-8	many	NA	TRBJ1-1
TGTGCCAGCAGTGACCGGGCCCCTCCCGGCTACACCTTC	CASSDRAPPGYTF	TRBV28	NA	NA	TRBJ1-2
TGTGCCAGCAGCTTGGGAACTAGCCCCAATGAGCAGTTCTTC	CASSLGTSPNEQFF	TRBV7-2	many	NA	TRBJ2-1
TGCAGTGCAGGACAGTCTTCTGGAAACACCATATATTTT	CSAGQSSGNTIYF	TRBV20-1	NA	NA	TRBJ1-3
TGCGCCAGCAGGCCCGACCTACGAAATGGTGAAAAACTGTTTTTT	CASRPDLRNGEKLFF	TRBV5-1	few	NA	TRBJ1-4
TGCGCCAGCAGGAACACAGGGGATGGAACAGATACGCAGTATTTT	CASRNTGDGTDTQYF	TRBV5-1	many	TRBD1	TRBJ2-3
TGTGCCAGCAGCTTACTTCCGGACTCTGGAAACACCATATATTTT	CASSLLPDSGNTIYF	TRBV7-2	many	NA	TRBJ1-3
TGCGCCAGCAGCCCCACTAGCGGGGACTCCTACAATGAGCAGTTCTTC	CASSPTSGDSYNEQFF	TRBV5-1	NA	TRBD2	TRBJ2-1
TGCAGCGTAGACAGGGCCGGGGTCCTGACTTTC	CSVDRAGVLTF	TRBV29-1	many	TRBD1	TRBJ2-6
TGTGCCAGCAGTCAAGCGGGGGGGACACAAGAGACCCAGTACTTC	CASSQAGGTQETQYF	TRBV7-2	few	TRBD2	TRBJ2-5
TGTGCCAGCAGCCAAGCGGCGGGAAATTCACCCCTCCACTTT	CASSQAAGNSPLHF	TRBV3-1	NA	NA	TRBJ1-6
TGCAGTGCTAGGACTTCCCCTGGAAACACCATATATTTT	CSARTSPGNTIYF	TRBV20-1	many	NA	TRBJ1-3
TGCGCCAGCAGCTTGGAAGAAGCGAGCGGGGGGATAGATACGCAGTATTTT	CASSLEEASGGIDTQYF	TRBV5-1	many	TRBD2	TRBJ2-3
TGCGCCAGCAGGACGGACTATAATGAGGGACTGTTTTTT	CASRTDYNEGLFF	TRBV5-1	many	NA	TRBJ1-4
TGCAGTGCTCTAGGGACAGGGAGAGAGACCCAGTACTTC	CSALGTGRETQYF	TRBV20-1	many	TRBD1	TRBJ2-5